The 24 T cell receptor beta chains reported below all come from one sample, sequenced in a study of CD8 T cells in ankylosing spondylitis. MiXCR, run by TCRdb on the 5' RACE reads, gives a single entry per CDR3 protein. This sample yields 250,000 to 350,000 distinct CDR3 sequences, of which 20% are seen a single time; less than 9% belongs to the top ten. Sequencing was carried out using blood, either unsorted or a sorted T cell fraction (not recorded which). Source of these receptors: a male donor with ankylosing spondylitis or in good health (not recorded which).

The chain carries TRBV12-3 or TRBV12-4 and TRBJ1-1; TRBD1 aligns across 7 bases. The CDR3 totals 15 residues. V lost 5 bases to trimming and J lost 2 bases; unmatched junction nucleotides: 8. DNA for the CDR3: TGTGCCAGCAGTGGATCGGACAGGCTTAACACTGAAGCTTTCTTT. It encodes CASSGSDRLNTEAFF.

The CDR3 bases are TGTGCCACCACTGACAGGAGTAACTATGGCTACACCTTC. The encoded protein is CATTDRSNYGYTF. The J gene is TRBJ1-2, the V gene TRBV3-1; TRBD1 might be the D (6 bases). Germline-derived CDR1 and CDR2 are LGHDT and YNNKEL (reference sequence). Trimming took 10 bases from V and 1 from J, leaving 13 bases between them. CDR3 size: 13 residues.

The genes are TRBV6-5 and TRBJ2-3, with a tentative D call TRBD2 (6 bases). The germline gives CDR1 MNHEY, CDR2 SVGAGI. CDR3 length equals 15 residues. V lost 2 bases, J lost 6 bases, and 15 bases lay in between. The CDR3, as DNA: TGTGCCAGCAGTTACAAGGCGCCAGGAGGGGATACGCAGTATTTT. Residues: CASSYKAPGGDTQYF.

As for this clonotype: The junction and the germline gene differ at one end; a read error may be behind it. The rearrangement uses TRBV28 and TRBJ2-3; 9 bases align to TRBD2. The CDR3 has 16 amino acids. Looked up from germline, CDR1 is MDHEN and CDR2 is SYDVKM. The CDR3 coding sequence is TGTGTCAGCAGTTTCCCCGCTAGCGGGGCTCTTAATACGCAGTATTTT. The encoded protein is CVSSFPASGALNTQYF.

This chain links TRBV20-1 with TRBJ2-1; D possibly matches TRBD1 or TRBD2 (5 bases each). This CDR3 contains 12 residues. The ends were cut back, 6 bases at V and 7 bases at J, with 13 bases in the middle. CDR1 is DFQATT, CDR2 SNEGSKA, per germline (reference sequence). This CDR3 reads CSAAGRGNEQFF. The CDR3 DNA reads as TGCAGTGCGGCGGGTAGGGGAAATGAGCAGTTCTTC.

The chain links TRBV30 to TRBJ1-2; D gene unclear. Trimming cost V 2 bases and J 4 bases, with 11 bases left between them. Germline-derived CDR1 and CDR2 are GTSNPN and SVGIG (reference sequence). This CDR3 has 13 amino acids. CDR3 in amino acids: CAWSPEDLYGYTF. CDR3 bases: TGTGCCTGGAGTCCCGAGGACCTCTATGGCTACACCTTC. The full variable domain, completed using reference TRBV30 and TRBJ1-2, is SQTIHQWPATLVQPVGSPLSLECTVEGTSNPNLYWYRQAAGRGLQLLFYSVGIGQISSEVPQNLSASRPQDRQFILSSKKLLLSDSGFYLCAWSPEDLYGYTFGSGTRLTVV.

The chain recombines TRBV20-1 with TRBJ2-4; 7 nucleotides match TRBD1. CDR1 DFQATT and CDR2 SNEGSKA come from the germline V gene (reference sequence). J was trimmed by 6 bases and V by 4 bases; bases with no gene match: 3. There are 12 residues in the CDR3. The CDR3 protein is CSAIGDRNIQYF. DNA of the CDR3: TGCAGTGCTATCGGGGACAGAAACATTCAGTACTTC.

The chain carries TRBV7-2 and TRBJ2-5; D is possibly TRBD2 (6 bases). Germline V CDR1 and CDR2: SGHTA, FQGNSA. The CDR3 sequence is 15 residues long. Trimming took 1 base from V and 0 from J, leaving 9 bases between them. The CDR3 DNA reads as TGTGCCAGCAGCTTAGTTGGCGGGAACCAAGAGACCCAGTACTTC. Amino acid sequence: CASSLVGGNQETQYF.

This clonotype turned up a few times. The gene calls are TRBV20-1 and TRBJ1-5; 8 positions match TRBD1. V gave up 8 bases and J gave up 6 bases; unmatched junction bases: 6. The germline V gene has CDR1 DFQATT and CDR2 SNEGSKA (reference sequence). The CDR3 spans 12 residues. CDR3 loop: CSTQGAGQPQHF. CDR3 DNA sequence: TGCAGTACTCAGGGGGCAGGTCAGCCCCAGCATTTT.

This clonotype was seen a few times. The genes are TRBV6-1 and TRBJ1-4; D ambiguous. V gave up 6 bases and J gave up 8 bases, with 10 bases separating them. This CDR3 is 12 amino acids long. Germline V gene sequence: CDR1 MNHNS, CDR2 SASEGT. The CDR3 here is CASSRRGEKLFF. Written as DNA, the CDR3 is TGTGCCAGCAGCCGCCGCGGGGAAAAACTGTTTTTT.

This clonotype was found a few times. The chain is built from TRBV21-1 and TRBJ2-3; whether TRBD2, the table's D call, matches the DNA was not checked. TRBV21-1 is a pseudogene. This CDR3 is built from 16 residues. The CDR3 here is CATCGSGGAGTDTQYF. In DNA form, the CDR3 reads TGTGCCACTTGCGGTAGCGGGGGGGCCGGCACAGATACGCAGTATTTT.

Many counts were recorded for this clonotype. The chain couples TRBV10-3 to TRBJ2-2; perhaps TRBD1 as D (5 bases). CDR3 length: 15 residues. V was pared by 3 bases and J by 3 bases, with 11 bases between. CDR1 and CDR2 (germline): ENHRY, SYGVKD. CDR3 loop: CAISDLTGDTGELFF. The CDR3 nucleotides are TGTGCCATCAGTGACCTCACAGGAGACACCGGGGAGCTGTTTTTT.

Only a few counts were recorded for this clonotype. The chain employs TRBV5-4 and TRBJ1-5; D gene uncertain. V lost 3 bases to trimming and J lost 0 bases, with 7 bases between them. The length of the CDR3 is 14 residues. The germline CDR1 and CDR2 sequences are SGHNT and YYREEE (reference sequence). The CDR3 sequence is CASSSDVSNQPQHF. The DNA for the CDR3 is TGTGCCAGCAGCTCGGACGTTAGCAATCAGCCCCAGCATTTT.

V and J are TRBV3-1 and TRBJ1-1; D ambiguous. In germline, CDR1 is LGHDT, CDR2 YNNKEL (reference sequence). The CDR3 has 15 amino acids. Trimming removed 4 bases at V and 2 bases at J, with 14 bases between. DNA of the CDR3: TGTGCCAGCAGCCCCATCCCCGGGGATAACACTGAAGCTTTCTTT. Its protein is CASSPIPGDNTEAFF.

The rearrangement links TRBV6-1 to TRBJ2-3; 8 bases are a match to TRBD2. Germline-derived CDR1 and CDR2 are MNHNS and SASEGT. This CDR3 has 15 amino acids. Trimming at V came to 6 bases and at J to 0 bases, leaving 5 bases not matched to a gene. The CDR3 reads CASRSERGSTDTQYF. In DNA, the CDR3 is TGTGCCAGCAGGTCTGAGCGGGGGAGCACAGATACGCAGTATTTT.

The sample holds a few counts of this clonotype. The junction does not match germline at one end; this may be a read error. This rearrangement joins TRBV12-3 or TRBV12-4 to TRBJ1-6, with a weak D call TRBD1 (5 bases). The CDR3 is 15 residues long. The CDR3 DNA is TGTGCCAACAGTTTAAACAGGTTAGGTAATTCACCCCTCCACTTT. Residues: CANSLNRLGNSPLHF.

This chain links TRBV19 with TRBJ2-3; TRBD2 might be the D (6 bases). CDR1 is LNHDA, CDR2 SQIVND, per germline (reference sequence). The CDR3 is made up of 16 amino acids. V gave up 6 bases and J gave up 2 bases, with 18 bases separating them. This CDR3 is CASSVTSPGPTDTQYF. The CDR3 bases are TGTGCCAGTAGCGTTACTAGCCCGGGCCCCACAGATACGCAGTATTTT.

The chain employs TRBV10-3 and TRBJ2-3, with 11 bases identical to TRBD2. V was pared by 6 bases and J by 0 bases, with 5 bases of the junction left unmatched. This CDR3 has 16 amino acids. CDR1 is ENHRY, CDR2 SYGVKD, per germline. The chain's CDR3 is CAISQTSGTSTDTQYF. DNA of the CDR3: TGTGCCATCAGCCAGACTAGCGGGACTAGCACAGATACGCAGTATTTT.

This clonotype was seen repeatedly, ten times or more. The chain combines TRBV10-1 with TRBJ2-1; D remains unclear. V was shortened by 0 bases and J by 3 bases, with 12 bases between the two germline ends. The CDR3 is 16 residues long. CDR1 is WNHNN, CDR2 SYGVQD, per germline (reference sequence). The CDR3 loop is CASSESKGLGYNEQFF. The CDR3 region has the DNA TGCGCCAGCAGTGAGTCAAAGGGCTTGGGCTACAATGAGCAGTTCTTC.

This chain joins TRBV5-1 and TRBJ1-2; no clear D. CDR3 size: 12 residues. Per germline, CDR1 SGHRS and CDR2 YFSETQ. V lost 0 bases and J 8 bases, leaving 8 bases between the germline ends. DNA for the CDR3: TGCGCCAGCAGCTTGGGTTCTGGCGGCTACACCTTC. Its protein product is CASSLGSGGYTF.

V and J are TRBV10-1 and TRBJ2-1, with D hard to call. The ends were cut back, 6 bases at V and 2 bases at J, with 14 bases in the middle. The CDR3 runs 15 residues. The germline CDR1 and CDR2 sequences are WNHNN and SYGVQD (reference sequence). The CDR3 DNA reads TGCGCCAGCAGCGCTGATTTAGTCACCTACAATGAGCAGTTCTTC. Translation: CASSADLVTYNEQFF.

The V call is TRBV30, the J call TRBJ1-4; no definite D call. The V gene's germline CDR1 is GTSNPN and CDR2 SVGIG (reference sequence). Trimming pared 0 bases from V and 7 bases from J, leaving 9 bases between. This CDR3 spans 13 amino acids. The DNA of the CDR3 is TGTGCCTGGAGTGTCGGGCTACGTGAAAAACTGTTTTTT. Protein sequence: CAWSVGLREKLFF.

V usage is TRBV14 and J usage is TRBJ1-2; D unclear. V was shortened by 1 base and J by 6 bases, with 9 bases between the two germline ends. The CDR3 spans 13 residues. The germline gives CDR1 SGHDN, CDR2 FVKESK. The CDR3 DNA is TGTGCCAGCAGCCAAGTGTCACCCCATGGCTACACCTTC. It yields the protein CASSQVSPHGYTF.

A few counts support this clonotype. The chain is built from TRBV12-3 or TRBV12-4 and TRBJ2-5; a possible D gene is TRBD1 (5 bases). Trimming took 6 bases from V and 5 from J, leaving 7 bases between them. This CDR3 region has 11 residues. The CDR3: CASSRVETQYF. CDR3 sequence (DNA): TGTGCCAGCAGCAGGGTGGAGACCCAGTACTTC.